A selection of T cell receptor beta chains follows, all from one sample in a study of CD8+CD57+ T cells in acquired aplastic anemia. Each CDR3 protein is one row after TCRdb ran MiXCR on the reads. Here the sample spans 150,000 to 200,000 distinct CDR3 sequences, approximately 60% being singletons. Sequences were obtained from sorted CD4+, CD8+, or CD8+CD57+ T cells (not recorded which) from PBMCs. The receptors were sampled from a human donor in good health. The CDR3 runs from the conserved cysteine through the conserved F or W. The order of the fields is clone size, J gene, D gene, V gene, CDR3 protein, CDR3 DNA. The D gene is left open where the match is weak. Rows give clone size only sometimes, using once, few, many, or a class for an expanded clone.

many,TRBJ2-2,-,TRBV7-6,CASSLWPGEVVTGELFF,TGTGCCAGCAGCTTATGGCCGGGAGAAGTGGTCACCGGGGAGCTGTTTTTT
many,TRBJ2-7,-,TRBV20-1,CSARAGRNEQYF,TGCAGTGCTAGAGCCGGGAGAAACGAGCAGTACTTC
-,TRBJ1-2,-,TRBV29-1,CSVGAGTLGCTF,-
many,TRBJ2-2,TRBD2,TRBV5-1,CASSRTSGRTTGELFF,TGCGCCAGCAGCCGGACTAGCGGGAGGACCACCGGGGAGCTGTTTTTT
-,TRBJ1-4,-,TRBV20-1,CSARDRRQATNEKLFF,TGCAGTGCTAGAGACCGACGACAGGCAACTAATGAAAAACTGTTTTTT
-,TRBJ2-7,-,TRBV7-8,CASSLAGTASYEQYF,TGTGCCAGCAGCTTAGCAGGGACGGCCTCCTACGAGCAGTACTTC
-,TRBJ1-1,-,TRBV6-2/TRBV6-3,CASSYSAASGTEAFF,TGTGCCAGCAGTTACTCCGCAGCCTCGGGCACTGAAGCTTTCTTT
many,TRBJ1-5,-,TRBV5-1,CASSLSGGSNQPQHF,TGTGCCAGCAGCTTGTCGGGGGGGAGCAATCAGCCCCAGCATTTT
-,TRBJ1-2,-,TRBV20-1,CSARVDIGYGYTF,TGCAGTGCTAGAGTAGATATAGGCTATGGCTACACCTTC
-,TRBJ2-2,TRBD1,TRBV6-4,CASSDGGQVTGELFF,TGTGCCAGCAGTGACGGGGGACAGGTCACCGGGGAGCTGTTTTTT
-,TRBJ2-7,-,TRBV7-9,CASSLPRGLHYEQYF,TGTGCCAGCAGCTTACCCCGTGGACTACATTACGAGCAGTACTTC